The following is a TCR beta chain sequence with its context. Its antigen is still unknown. Each CDR3 protein is one row after TCRdb ran MiXCR on the 5' RACE reads. The data hold hundreds of thousands of distinct CDR3 sequences, with 9% to 15% observed a single time. This CDR3 is built from 12 residues. CDR1 and CDR2 from the germline V gene are GTSNPN and SVGIG (reference sequence). Between the trimmed V and J ends, which lost 1 base and 3 bases, there was a span of 7 bases. These data belong to a study of T cells after yellow fever vaccination. Findings of the study overall: Subsequent booster samples again held most clones from primary vaccination (under 98% CD4, just under 90% CD8). Contaminants from the bulk population, in the form of abundant clonotypes, could be found in FACS-sorted repertoires.

The input for sequencing was PBMCs, taken on the day of the yellow fever booster vaccination. The chain joins TRBV30 to TRBJ2-7, with D maybe TRBD2 (6 bases). This clonotype was obtained from a man aged 25 to 40 who received the YFV17D yellow fever vaccine. This CDR3 reads CAWSGGDYEQYF. Here the CDR3 DNA reads TGTGCCTGGAGTGGCGGGGACTACGAGCAGTACTTC.